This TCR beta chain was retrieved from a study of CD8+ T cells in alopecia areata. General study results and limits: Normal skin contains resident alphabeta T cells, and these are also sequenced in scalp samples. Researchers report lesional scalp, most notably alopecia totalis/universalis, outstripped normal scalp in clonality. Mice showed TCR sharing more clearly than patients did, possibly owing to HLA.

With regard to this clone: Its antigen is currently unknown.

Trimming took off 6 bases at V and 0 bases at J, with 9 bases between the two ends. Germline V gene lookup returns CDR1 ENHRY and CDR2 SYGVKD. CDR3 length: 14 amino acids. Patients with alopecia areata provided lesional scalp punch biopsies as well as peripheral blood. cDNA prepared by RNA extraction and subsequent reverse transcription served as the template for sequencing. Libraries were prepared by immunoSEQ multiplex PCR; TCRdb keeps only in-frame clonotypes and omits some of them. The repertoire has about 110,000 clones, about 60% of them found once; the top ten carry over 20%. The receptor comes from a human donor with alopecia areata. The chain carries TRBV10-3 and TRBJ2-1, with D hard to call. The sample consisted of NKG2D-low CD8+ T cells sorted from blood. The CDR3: CAISGQDSYNEQFF. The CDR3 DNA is TGTGCCATCAGCGGCCAGGACTCCTACAATGAGCAGTTCTTC.